This T cell receptor beta chain stems from a study of blood T cell repertoires in COVID-19. Study overall: Samples representing acute and convalescent COVID-19 were sourced from the United States, Italy and Spain. T cells, B-cell-depleted T cells, or PBMCs provided the cDNA or gDNA that served as material.

Enrollment of patients from Seattle took place during active infection, with longitudinal follow-up. J lost 4 bases, V lost 3 bases, and 9 bases had no gene match. CDR1 is LNHDA, CDR2 SQIVND, per germline (reference sequence). The CDR3 consists of 16 residues. As processed by the authors: Cell counts per sample came from amplifying reference gene primers. Method: immunoSEQ multiplex PCR; TCRdb's copy keeps in-frame clones and lacks some. Clone size and V and J calls were adopted from that table, with D and trimming inferred from the DNA. The sample lists some 160,000 clones, approximately 86% occurring once.

The sequence derives from a woman at least 80 years old with COVID-19, enrolled during active disease. The specimen sequenced was peripheral blood. The V gene is TRBV19, the J gene TRBJ1-5; 7 bases fit TRBD1. This CDR3 is CASSMSGTVRNQPQHF. As DNA, the CDR3 is TGTGCCAGTAGTATGTCGGGGACAGTCCGTAATCAGCCCCAGCATTTT. Variable domain in full (rest from reference TRBV19 and TRBJ1-5): DGGITQSPKYLFRKEGQNVTLSCEQNLNHDAMYWYRQDPGQGLRLIYYSQIVNDFQKGDIAEGYSVSREKKESFPLTVTSAQKNPTAFYLCASSMSGTVRNQPQHFGDGTRLSIL.